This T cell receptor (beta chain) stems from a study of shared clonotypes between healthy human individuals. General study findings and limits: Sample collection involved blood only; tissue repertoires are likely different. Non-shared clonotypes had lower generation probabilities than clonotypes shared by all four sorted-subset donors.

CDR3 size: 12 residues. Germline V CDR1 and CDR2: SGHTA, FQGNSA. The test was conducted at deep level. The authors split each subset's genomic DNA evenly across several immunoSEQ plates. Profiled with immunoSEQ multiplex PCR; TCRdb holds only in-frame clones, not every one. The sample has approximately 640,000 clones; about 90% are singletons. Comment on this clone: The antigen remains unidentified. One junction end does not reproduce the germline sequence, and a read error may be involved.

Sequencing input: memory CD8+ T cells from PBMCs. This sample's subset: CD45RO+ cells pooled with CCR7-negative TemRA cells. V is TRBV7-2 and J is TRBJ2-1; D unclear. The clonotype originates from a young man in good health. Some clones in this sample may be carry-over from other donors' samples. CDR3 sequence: CASSLGGIEQFF. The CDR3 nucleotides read TGTGCCAGCAGTTTAGGTGGGATCGAGCAGTTCTTC.